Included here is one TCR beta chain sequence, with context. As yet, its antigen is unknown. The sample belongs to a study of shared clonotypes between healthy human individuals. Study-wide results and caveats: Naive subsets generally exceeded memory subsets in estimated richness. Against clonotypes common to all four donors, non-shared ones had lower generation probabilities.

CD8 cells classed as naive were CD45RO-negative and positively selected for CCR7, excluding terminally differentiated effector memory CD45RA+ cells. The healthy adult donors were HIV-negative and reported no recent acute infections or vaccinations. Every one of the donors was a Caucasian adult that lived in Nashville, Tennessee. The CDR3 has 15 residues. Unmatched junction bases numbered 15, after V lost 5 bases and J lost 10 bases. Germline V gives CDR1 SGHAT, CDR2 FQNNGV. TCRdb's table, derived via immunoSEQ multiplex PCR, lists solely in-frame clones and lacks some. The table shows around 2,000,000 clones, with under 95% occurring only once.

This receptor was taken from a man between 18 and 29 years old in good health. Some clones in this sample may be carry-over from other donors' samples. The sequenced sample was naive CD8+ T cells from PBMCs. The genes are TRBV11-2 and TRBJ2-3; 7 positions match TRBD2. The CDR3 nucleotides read TGTGCCAGCAGCACCTTAGGGAGGGAACCGGGCTCGCAGTATTTT. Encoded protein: CASSTLGREPGSQYF.